This passage covers 21 T cell receptor beta chains from one sample sequenced in a study of blood T cell repertoires in COVID-19. Produced via immunoSEQ multiplex PCR; TCRdb's table is partial and in-frame only. The sample has 90,000 or so clones, roughly nine tenths seen once. The specimen sequenced was peripheral blood. These TCRs come from a human donor with active COVID-19. The donor label of this sample is uncertain.

This clone was detected once. The chain joins TRBV24-1 to TRBJ1-1; D remains ambiguous. Trimming left V 1 base short and J 1 base short, with 3 bases between. This CDR3 has 13 amino acids. Germline V gives CDR1 KGHDR, CDR2 SFDVKD. The CDR3 loop reads CATSDFGNTEAFF. The CDR3 nucleotides are TGTGCCACCAGTGATTTCGGGAACACTGAAGCTTTCTTT.

The rearrangement uses TRBV5-6 and TRBJ2-3, with 8 bases that match TRBD1. The CDR3 runs 16 residues. The V gene end was trimmed by 2 bases and the J gene end by 2 bases; junction bases not matched to a gene: 7. Germline V CDR1 and CDR2: SGHDT, YYEEEE. The CDR3 is CASSFWPGQVTDTQYF. The CDR3, as DNA: TGTGCCAGCAGCTTTTGGCCGGGACAGGTCACAGATACGCAGTATTTT.

This clone appeared once. The rearrangement uses TRBV5-4 and TRBJ2-3, with 8 bases lining up with TRBD2. The CDR3 is made up of 16 amino acids. Germline CDR1 reads SGHNT; CDR2 reads YYREEE (reference sequence). V lost 0 bases, J lost 0 bases, and 3 bases stayed unmatched. Here the CDR3 DNA reads TGTGCCAGCAGCTTGGTTGCGGGGGGCAGCACAGATACGCAGTATTTT. This encodes CASSLVAGGSTDTQYF.

The chain links TRBV6-5 to TRBJ2-1, with 9 bases matching TRBD1. Unmatched junction bases numbered 8, after V lost 7 bases and J lost 4 bases. The CDR3 has 15 amino acids. Germline values: CDR1 MNHEY, CDR2 SVGAGI. This CDR3 reads CASTLEGQGYNEQFF. As DNA, the CDR3 is TGTGCCAGCACCCTCGAGGGACAGGGATACAATGAGCAGTTCTTC.

Notes on this clone: The junction shows a germline mismatch at one end, possibly a read error. The chain is built from TRBV2 and TRBJ1-4; D call uncertain. The CDR3 contains 11 residues. Germline CDR1 SNHLY, CDR2 FYNNEI. CDR3 DNA sequence: TGTGCCAGCAGTCCTAAGCCTATCCTCTCCTTT. Translation gives CASSPKPILSF.

V and J are TRBV5-1 and TRBJ2-1; 9 bases align to TRBD1. Trimming cost V 4 bases and J 13 bases; bases outside gene matches: 18. Per the germline V gene, CDR1 is SGHRS and CDR2 is YFSETQ. This CDR3 has 16 residues. The DNA for the CDR3 is TGCGCCAGCAGCCTGGGAGACCGACAGGGGGGGCTGGGTCAGTTCTTC. Translated: CASSLGDRQGGLGQFF.

Points on this clone: Sequence at one end of the junction differs from germline and may be a read error. The chain combines TRBV10-3 with TRBJ1-6, with D perhaps TRBD1 (6 bases). Germline V gene data show CDR1 as ENHRY and CDR2 as SYGVKD. The CDR3 has 17 amino acids. This CDR3 is CAINEASLGADNSPLHF. The CDR3 coding sequence is TGTGCCATCAATGAGGCGAGTCTGGGGGCCGATAATTCACCCCTCCACTTT.

The chain couples TRBV25-1 to TRBJ1-2; D not certain. Germline V gene lookup returns CDR1 MGHDK and CDR2 SYGVNS. V was pared by 6 bases and J by 2 bases, with 13 bases between. The CDR3 runs to 14 residues. Written as DNA, the CDR3 is TGTGCCAGCAGAGGACGAGGGAGGAACTATGGCTACACCTTC. It translates to CASRGRGRNYGYTF.

J is TRBJ2-3 and V is TRBV19, with 8 bases lining up with TRBD2. The CDR3 loop spans 18 amino acids. Germline V gives CDR1 LNHDA, CDR2 SQIVND (reference sequence). V dropped 6 bases and J dropped 4; count of bases not matched to a gene: 18. The CDR3 protein is CASSTHPGTSISADTQYF. For the CDR3, the DNA is TGTGCCAGTAGCACTCATCCCGGGACTAGTATATCGGCAGATACGCAGTATTTT.

The V and J genes are TRBV4-1 and TRBJ1-2; D remains unclear. Germline V CDR1 and CDR2: MGHRA, YSYEKL. This CDR3 has 18 residues. Trimming shortened V by 3 bases and J by 0 bases, and 20 bases separated the two germline ends. In DNA form, the CDR3 reads TGCGCCAGCAGCCAGCGGGTCGGCGCGATAAAACCTAACTATGGCTACACCTTC. Translated: CASSQRVGAIKPNYGYTF.

This chain joins TRBV25-1 and TRBJ2-1; 9 positions match TRBD1. The CDR3 has 16 amino acids. Germline trimming cut 2 bases from V and 0 bases from J; bases unmatched to any gene: 2. Germline V gene data show CDR1 as MGHDK and CDR2 as SYGVNS. CDR3 region: CASSERQGVSYNEQFF. In nucleotides, the CDR3 is TGTGCCAGCAGTGAACGACAGGGGGTCTCCTACAATGAGCAGTTCTTC.

The rearrangement links TRBV29-1 to TRBJ1-1, with D unclear. The CDR3 contains 11 residues. V was clipped by 4 bases and J by 4 bases, with 7 bases between them. CDR1 is SQVTM and CDR2 is ANQGSEA in the germline V gene. In DNA form, the CDR3 reads TGCAGCGTTGTTAGTGGCACTGAAGCTTTCTTT. This gives the protein CSVVSGTEAFF.

This clone was found a few times. This chain connects TRBV7-9 to TRBJ1-2; 8 bases align to TRBD1. The ends lost 4 bases at V and 1 base at J; junction bases unmatched: 5. Germline assignment: CDR1 SEHNR and CDR2 FQNEAQ (reference sequence). This CDR3 is built from 15 residues. CDR3 loop: CASSSDRGYNYGYTF. In DNA form, the CDR3 reads TGTGCCAGCAGCTCCGACAGGGGTTATAACTATGGCTACACCTTC.

This chain uses TRBV6-2 or TRBV6-3 with TRBJ2-7; the D is unclear. There are 13 residues in the CDR3. The V end was cut by 5 bases, the J end by 1 base, with 9 bases between. Germline lookup yields CDR1 MNHEY and CDR2 SVGEGT. The CDR3 reads CASSLSFSYEQYF. The CDR3 coding sequence is TGTGCCAGCAGTCTCTCCTTTTCCTACGAGCAGTACTTC.

With respect to this clone: The junction and the germline gene differ at one end; a read error may be behind it. The rearrangement uses TRBV7-7 and TRBJ2-1, with 12 nucleotides matching TRBD2. Germline V CDR1 and CDR2: SSHAT, FNYEAQ (reference sequence). The CDR3 runs to 17 residues. The CDR3 is CASSLAPSGGALDEQFF. CDR3 coding DNA: TGTGCTAGCAGCTTAGCCCCTAGCGGGGGGGCCCTGGATGAGCAGTTCTTC.

This rearrangement joins TRBV7-2 to TRBJ2-5, with 15 nucleotides matching TRBD2. The trim removed 4 bases at V and 5 bases at J, leaving 11 bases unmatched. The germline gives CDR1 SGHTA, CDR2 FQGNSA. CDR3 size: 18 residues. As DNA, the CDR3 is TGTGCCAGCAGCTCCCTCGGACTAGCGGGGGGGTACGGCGAGACCCAGTACTTC. Translation: CASSSLGLAGGYGETQYF.

The V and J genes are TRBV18 and TRBJ2-5; 7 bases match TRBD2. Germline-derived CDR1 and CDR2 are KGHSH and LQKENI. The V segment lost 2 bases and the J segment 5 bases; nucleotides outside the gene matches: 5. The CDR3 totals 14 residues. The CDR3 sequence: CASSPEDSGETQYF. In DNA form, the CDR3 reads TGTGCCAGCTCACCAGAGGATAGCGGGGAGACCCAGTACTTC.

This clone was seen a few times. One end of the junction is discordant with germline, which a read error may explain. The genes are TRBV7-3 and TRBJ2-7; D is perhaps TRBD1 (7 bases). Germline CDR1 and CDR2: SGHTA and FQGTGA. The CDR3 runs to 15 residues. CDR3 sequence (DNA): TGTGCCAGCAGCCTAACAGGGGACTCGATGCACGAGCAGTACTTC. Translation gives CASSLTGDSMHEQYF.

The V call is TRBV5-1, the J call TRBJ2-3; D might be TRBD1 (6 bases). The V end was cut by 1 base, the J end by 10 bases, with 16 bases between. The CDR3 is 14 residues long. CDR1 is SGHRS, CDR2 YFSETQ, per germline. The DNA for the CDR3 is TGCGCCAGCAGCTTGTCACAGGGAAATTATGCGCAGTATTTT. The encoded protein is CASSLSQGNYAQYF.

This chain uses TRBV11-2 with TRBJ2-2; TRBD1 matches 7 bases. The CDR3 sequence is 14 residues long. Germline V gene sequence: CDR1 SGHAT, CDR2 FQNNGV. Germline trimming cut 5 bases from V and 7 bases from J; bases unmatched to any gene: 7. The CDR3, as DNA: TGTGCCAGCAGCCTGACAGGGTCTTTCGGGGAGCTGTTTTTT. Its protein product is CASSLTGSFGELFF. The variable domain in full, with the rest retrieved from reference TRBV11-2 and TRBJ2-2, is EAGVAQSPRYKIIEKRQSVAFWCNPISGHATLYWYQQILGQGPKLLIQFQNNGVVDDSQLPKDRFSAERLKGVDSTLKIQPAKLEDSAVYLCASSLTGSFGELFFGEGSRLTVL.

The chain has TRBV28 and TRBJ1-3; D ambiguous. The V and J ends lost 6 bases and 0 bases respectively, with 12 bases between them. The CDR3 runs to 15 residues. Germline V gene sequence: CDR1 MDHEN, CDR2 SYDVKM. CDR3: CASRAGSLSGNTIYF. The DNA for the CDR3 is TGTGCCAGCAGGGCCGGGTCCCTCTCTGGAAACACCATATATTTT.